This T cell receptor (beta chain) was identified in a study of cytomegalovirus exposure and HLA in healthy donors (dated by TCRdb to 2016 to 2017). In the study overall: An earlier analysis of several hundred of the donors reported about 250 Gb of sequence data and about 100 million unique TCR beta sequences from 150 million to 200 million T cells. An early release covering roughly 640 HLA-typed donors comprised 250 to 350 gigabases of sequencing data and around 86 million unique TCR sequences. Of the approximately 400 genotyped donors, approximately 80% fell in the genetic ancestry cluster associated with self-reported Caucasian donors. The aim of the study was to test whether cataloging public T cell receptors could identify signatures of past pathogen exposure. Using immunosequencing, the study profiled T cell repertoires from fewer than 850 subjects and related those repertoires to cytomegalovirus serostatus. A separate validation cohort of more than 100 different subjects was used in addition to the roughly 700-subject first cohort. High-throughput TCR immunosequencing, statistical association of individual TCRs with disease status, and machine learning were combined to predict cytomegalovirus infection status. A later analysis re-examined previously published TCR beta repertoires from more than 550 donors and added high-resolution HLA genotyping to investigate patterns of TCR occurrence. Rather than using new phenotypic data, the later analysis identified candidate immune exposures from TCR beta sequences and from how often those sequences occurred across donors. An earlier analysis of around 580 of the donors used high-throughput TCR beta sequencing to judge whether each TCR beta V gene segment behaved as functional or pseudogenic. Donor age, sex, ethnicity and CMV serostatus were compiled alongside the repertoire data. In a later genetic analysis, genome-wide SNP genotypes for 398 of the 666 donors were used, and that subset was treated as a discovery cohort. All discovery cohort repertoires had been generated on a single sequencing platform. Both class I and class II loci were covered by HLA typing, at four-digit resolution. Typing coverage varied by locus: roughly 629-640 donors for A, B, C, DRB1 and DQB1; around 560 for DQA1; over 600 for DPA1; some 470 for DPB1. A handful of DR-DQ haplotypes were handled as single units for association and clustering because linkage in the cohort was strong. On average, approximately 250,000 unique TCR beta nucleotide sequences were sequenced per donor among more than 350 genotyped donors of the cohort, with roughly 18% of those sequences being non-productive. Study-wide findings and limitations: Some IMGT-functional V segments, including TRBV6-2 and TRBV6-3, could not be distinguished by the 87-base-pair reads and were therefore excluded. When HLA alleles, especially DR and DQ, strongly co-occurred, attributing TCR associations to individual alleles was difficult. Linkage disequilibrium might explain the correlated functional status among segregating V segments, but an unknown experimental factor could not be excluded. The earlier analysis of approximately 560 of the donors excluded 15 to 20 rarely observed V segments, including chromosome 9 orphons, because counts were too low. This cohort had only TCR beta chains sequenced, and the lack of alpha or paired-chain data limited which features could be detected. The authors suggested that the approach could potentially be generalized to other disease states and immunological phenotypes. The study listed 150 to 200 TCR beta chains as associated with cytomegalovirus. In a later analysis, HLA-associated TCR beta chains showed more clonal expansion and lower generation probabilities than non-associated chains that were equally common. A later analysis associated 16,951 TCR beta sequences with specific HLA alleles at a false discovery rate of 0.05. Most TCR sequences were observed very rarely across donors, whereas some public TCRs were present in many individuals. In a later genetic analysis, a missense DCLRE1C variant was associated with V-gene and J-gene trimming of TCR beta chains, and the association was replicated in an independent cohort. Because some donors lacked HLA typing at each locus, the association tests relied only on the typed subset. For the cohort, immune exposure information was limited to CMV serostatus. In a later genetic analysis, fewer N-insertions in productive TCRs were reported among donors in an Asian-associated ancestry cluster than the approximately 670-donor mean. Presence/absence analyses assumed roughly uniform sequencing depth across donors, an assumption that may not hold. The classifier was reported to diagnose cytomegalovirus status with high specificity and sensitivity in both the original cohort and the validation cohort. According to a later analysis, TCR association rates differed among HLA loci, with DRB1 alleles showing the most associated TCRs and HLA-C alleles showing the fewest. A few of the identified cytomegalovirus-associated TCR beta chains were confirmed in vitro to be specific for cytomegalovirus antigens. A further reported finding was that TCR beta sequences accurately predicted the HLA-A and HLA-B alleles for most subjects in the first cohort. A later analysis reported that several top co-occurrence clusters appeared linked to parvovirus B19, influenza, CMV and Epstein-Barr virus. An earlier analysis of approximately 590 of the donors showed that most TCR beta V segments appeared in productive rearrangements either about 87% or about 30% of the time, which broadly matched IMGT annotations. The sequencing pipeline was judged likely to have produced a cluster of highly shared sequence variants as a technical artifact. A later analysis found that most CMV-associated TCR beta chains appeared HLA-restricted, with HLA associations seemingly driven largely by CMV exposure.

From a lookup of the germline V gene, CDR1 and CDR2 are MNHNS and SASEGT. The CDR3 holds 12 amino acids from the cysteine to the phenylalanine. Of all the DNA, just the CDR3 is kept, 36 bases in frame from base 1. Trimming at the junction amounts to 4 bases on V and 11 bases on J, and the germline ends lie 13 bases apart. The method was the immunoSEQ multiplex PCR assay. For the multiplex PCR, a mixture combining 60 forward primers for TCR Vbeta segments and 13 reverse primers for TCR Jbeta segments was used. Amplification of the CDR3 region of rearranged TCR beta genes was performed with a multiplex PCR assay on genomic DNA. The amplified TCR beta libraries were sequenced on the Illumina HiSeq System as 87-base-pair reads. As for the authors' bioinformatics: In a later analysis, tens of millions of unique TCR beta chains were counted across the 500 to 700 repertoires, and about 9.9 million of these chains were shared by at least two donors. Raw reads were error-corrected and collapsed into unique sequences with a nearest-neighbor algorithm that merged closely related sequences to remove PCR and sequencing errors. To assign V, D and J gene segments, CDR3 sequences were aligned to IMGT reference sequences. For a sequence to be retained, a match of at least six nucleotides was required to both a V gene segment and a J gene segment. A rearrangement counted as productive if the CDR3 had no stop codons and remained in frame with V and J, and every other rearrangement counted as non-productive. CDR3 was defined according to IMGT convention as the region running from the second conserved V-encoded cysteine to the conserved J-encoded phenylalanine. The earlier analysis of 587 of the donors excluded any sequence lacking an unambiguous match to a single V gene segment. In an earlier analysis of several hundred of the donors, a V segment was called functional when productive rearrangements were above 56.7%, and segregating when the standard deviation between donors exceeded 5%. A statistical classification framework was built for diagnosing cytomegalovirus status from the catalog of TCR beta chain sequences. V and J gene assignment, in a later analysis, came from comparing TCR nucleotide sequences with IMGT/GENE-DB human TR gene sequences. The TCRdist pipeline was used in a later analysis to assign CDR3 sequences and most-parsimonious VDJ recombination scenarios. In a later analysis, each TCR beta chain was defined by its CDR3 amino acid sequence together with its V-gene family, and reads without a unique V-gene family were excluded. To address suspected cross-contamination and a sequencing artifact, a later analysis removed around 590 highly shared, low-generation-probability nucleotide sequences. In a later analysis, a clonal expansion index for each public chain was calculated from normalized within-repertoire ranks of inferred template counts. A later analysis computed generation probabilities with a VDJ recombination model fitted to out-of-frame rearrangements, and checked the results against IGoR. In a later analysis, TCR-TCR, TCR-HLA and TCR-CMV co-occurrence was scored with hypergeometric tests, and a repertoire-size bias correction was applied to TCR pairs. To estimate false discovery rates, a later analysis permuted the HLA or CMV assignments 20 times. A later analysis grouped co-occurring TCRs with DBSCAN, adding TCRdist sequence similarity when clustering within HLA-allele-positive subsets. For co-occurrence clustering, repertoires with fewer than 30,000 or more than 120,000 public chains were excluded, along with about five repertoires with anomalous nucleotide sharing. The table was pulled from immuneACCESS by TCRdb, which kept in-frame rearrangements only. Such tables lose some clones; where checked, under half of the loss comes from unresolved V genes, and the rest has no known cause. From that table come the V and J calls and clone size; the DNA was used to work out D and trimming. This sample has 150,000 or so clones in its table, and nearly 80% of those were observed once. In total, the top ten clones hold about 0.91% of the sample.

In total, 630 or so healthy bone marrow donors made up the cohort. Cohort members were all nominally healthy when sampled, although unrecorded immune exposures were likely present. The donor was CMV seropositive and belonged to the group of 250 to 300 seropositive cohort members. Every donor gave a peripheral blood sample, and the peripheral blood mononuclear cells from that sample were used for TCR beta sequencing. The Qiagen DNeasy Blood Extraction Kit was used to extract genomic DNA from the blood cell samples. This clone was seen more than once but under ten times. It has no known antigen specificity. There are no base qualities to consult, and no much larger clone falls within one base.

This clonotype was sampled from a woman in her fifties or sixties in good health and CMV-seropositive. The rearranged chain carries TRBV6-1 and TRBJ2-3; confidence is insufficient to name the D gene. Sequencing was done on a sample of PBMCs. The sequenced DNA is TGTGCCAGCAGTGCAGGCGTATCCGGGCAGTATTTT. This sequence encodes CASSAGVSGQYF.